The 21 T cell receptor beta chains below were found in one sample sequenced in a study of graft-versus-host responses after intestinal transplantation (dated by TCRdb to the early 2020s). These receptors have no identified antigens. What this sample's time point label stands for: cells obtained before transplantation from donor or recipient. The library was made by the immunoSEQ multiplex PCR assay. Here the immuneACCESS table is served through TCRdb, limited to in-frame sequences with V and J called. Missing clones are a known gap in these copies; in checked studies unresolved V genes cover under half, and the rest lacks a known reason. For this sample there are more than 85,000 clones; around 93% appear just once. The top ten hold 0.45% to 0.65% of the sample. Here the sequenced sample was unstimulated CD8+ T cells sorted from spleen or lymph node cells, taken before intestinal transplant. Receptors originate from a human donor who received an intestinal transplant.

This sequence joins TRBV4-1 and TRBJ2-5; 9 bases line up with TRBD1. Germline assignment: CDR1 MGHRA and CDR2 YSYEKL. This CDR3 has 14 residues. Losses at the gene ends were 7 bases for V and 5 bases for J; bases not matched to a gene: 8. For the CDR3, the DNA is TGCGCCAGCAAGGGACAGGGTCTGGGCGAGACCCAGTACTTC. Translated, it gives CASKGQGLGETQYF.

The J gene is TRBJ2-4, the V gene TRBV6-1, with 10 positions matching TRBD2. The germline CDR1 and CDR2 sequences are MNHNS and SASEGT. After removal of 2 bases from V and 0 bases from J, the junction contained 7 bases not matched to a gene. This CDR3 spans 18 amino acids. The CDR3 sequence: CASSEYSGRSLAKNIQYF. The CDR3 bases are TGTGCCAGCAGTGAATATAGCGGGAGGTCTCTAGCCAAAAACATTCAGTACTTC.

As concerns this clone: Other DNA sequences in this specimen translate into the identical CDR3. The chain links TRBV9 to TRBJ1-3, with D possibly matching TRBD1 (5 bases). Trimming stripped 4 bases from V and 0 bases from J, with 11 bases between. The CDR3 is 15 residues long. The germline CDR1 and CDR2 sequences are SGDLS and YYNGEE. CDR3 in amino acids: CASSPGGTSGNTIYF. The CDR3, as DNA: TGTGCCAGCAGCCCGGGGGGGACCTCTGGAAACACCATATATTTT. Based on the CDR3 plus reference TRBV9 and TRBJ1-3, the full variable domain is DSGVTQTPKHLITATGQRVTLRCSPRSGDLSVYWYQQSLDQGLQFLIQYYNGEERAKGNILERFSAQQFPDLHSELNLSSLELGDSALYFCASSPGGTSGNTIYFGEGSWLTVV.

This rearrangement joins TRBV6-1 to TRBJ1-5; 10 bases agree with TRBD1. Germline CDR1 and CDR2: MNHNS and SASEGT. V lost 2 bases to trimming and J lost 6 bases; unmatched junction nucleotides: 16. CDR3 length: 19 residues. CDR3 residues: CASSETDMGDRGLGQPQHF. CDR3 sequence (DNA): TGTGCCAGCAGTGAAACTGATATGGGCGACAGGGGGCTCGGTCAGCCCCAGCATTTT.

In its sample, this clone was seen once. The J gene is TRBJ2-3, the V gene TRBV4-1, with 7 bases that match TRBD1. Trimming removed 0 bases from V and 2 bases from J; junction bases left unmatched: 5. The length of the CDR3 is 16 residues. Germline lookup yields CDR1 MGHRA and CDR2 YSYEKL. CDR3 nucleotides: TGCGCCAGCAGCCAAGATCTTGGGACAGTCACAGATACGCAGTATTTT. It specifies CASSQDLGTVTDTQYF.

The rearrangement joins TRBV18 to TRBJ1-1; D is unclear. There are 16 residues in the CDR3. Germline V gene data show CDR1 as KGHSH and CDR2 as LQKENI. The ends were cut back, 3 bases at V and 1 base at J, with 15 bases in the middle. CDR3 nucleotides: TGTGCCAGCTCACCCGGTTCGGGCAATCGGAACACTGAAGCTTTCTTT. Translated, it gives CASSPGSGNRNTEAFF.

The genes are TRBV9 and TRBJ2-7, with D possibly called TRBD1 or TRBD2 (5 bases each). Germline CDR1 is SGDLS and CDR2 is YYNGEE. The V end was cut by 0 bases, the J end by 5 bases, with 12 bases between. The length of the CDR3 is 14 residues. DNA of the CDR3: TGTGCCAGCAGCGTAGGGGCGAGGGGCCACGAGCAGTACTTC. Translated: CASSVGARGHEQYF.

This rearrangement joins TRBV27 to TRBJ2-7, with 7 bases aligning to TRBD1. The CDR3 spans 14 residues. Per germline, CDR1 MNHEY and CDR2 SMNVEV (reference sequence). The V segment lost 6 bases and the J segment 4 bases; nucleotides outside the gene matches: 9. This chain's CDR3 is CASSPVVQGYEQYF. The DNA for the CDR3 is TGTGCCAGCAGCCCCGTCGTACAGGGGTACGAGCAGTACTTC.

V gene TRBV19 combines with J gene TRBJ2-1; D gene uncertain. Germline-derived CDR1 and CDR2 are LNHDA and SQIVND (reference sequence). V gave up 5 bases and J gave up 3 bases, with 5 bases separating them. The CDR3 is 12 amino acids. CDR3 region: CASSDNYNEQFF. DNA for the CDR3: TGTGCCAGTAGTGACAACTACAATGAGCAGTTCTTC. Full variable domain (rest looked up from reference TRBV19 and TRBJ2-1): DGGITQSPKYLFRKEGQNVTLSCEQNLNHDAMYWYRQDPGQGLRLIYYSQIVNDFQKGDIAEGYSVSREKKESFPLTVTSAQKNPTAFYLCASSDNYNEQFFGPGTRLTVL.

This clone has only one observation. The chain employs TRBV4-1 and TRBJ1-5; tentative D call: TRBD1 (5 bases). Germline V gives CDR1 MGHRA, CDR2 YSYEKL. Trimming left V 5 bases short and J 4 bases short, with 15 bases between. The CDR3 runs 15 residues. The chain's CDR3 is CASSFIMTENQPQHF. The CDR3, as DNA: TGCGCCAGCAGCTTTATTATGACAGAGAATCAGCCCCAGCATTTT.

The chain is built from TRBV7-3 and TRBJ2-3, with D possibly matching TRBD1 (7 bases). CDR1 is SGHTA and CDR2 is FQGTGA in the germline V gene. CDR3 length equals 14 residues. Trimming removed 5 bases at V and 6 bases at J, with 15 bases between. The CDR3 DNA is TGTGCCAGCAGCACCCGACTAGGGGGCGATACGCAGTATTTT. Its protein product is CASSTRLGGDTQYF.

The chain combines TRBV11-2 with TRBJ2-3, with 8 nucleotides matching TRBD2. The CDR3 is made up of 15 amino acids. In germline, CDR1 is SGHAT, CDR2 FQNNGV. The J segment lost 0 bases and the V segment lost 4 bases, leaving 3 bases of the junction unmatched. CDR3 nucleotide sequence: TGTGCCAGCAGCTCACTAGCGGTTAGCACAGATACGCAGTATTTT. It is translated as CASSSLAVSTDTQYF. Combining the CDR3 with reference TRBV11-2 and TRBJ2-3 gives the whole variable domain EAGVAQSPRYKIIEKRQSVAFWCNPISGHATLYWYQQILGQGPKLLIQFQNNGVVDDSQLPKDRFSAERLKGVDSTLKIQPAKLEDSAVYLCASSSLAVSTDTQYFGPGTRLTVL.

The J gene is TRBJ1-1, the V gene TRBV19; tentative D call: TRBD1 (6 bases). This CDR3 spans 15 amino acids. V was cut by 1 base and J by 3 bases, with 12 bases left in between. Germline V lookup: CDR1 LNHDA, CDR2 SQIVND (reference sequence). CDR3: CASSIGSTGYTEAFF. The CDR3 DNA reads as TGTGCCAGTAGTATAGGATCGACAGGTTACACTGAAGCTTTCTTT.

The V call is TRBV11-2, the J call TRBJ1-1, with D perhaps matching TRBD1 (5 bases). Trimming stripped 4 bases from V and 1 base from J, with 10 bases between. This CDR3 has 14 amino acids. Germline-derived CDR1 and CDR2 are SGHAT and FQNNGV. Here the CDR3 DNA reads TGTGCCAGCAGCTCGGTAGGACAGAACACTGAAGCTTTCTTT. Amino acids: CASSSVGQNTEAFF. The full variable domain, its missing parts supplied by reference TRBV11-2 and TRBJ1-1, is EAGVAQSPRYKIIEKRQSVAFWCNPISGHATLYWYQQILGQGPKLLIQFQNNGVVDDSQLPKDRFSAERLKGVDSTLKIQPAKLEDSAVYLCASSSVGQNTEAFFGQGTRLTVV.

The chain combines TRBV15 with TRBJ2-1, with TRBD2 identical over 9 bases. Trimming removed 5 bases from V and 9 bases from J; junction bases left unmatched: 8. This CDR3 comprises 14 residues. Germline V gene lookup returns CDR1 LNHNV and CDR2 YYDKDF (reference sequence). CDR3 residues: CATSSRGGGGEQFF. The CDR3 coding sequence is TGTGCCACCAGCTCCCGCGGGGGGGGCGGTGAGCAGTTCTTC.

V usage is TRBV5-1 and J usage is TRBJ2-3; D remains unclear. V gave up 2 bases and J gave up 4 bases, with 5 bases separating them. This CDR3 region has 12 residues. Germline values: CDR1 SGHRS, CDR2 YFSETQ. CDR3 sequence reads: CASSFDPDTQYF. As DNA, the CDR3 is TGCGCCAGCAGCTTTGACCCAGATACGCAGTATTTT.

Worth noting for this clone: One end of the junction fails to match germline, which may point to a read error. V and J are TRBV7-7 and TRBJ2-1; weak D call: TRBD1 (5 bases). There are 15 residues in the CDR3. From germline, CDR1 is SSHAT and CDR2 FNYEAQ (reference sequence). CDR3 sequence (DNA): TGTGCTAGCAGCTTCTCTACCAGGGATCCCAATGAGCAGTTCTTC. This sequence encodes CASSFSTRDPNEQFF.

J is TRBJ2-2 and V is TRBV29-1; D is uncertain. There are 15 residues in the CDR3. The germline V gene has CDR1 SQVTM and CDR2 ANQGSEA. Trimming took off 1 base at V and 8 bases at J, with 17 bases between the two ends. CDR3 nucleotide sequence: TGCAGCGTTGAAGCCCTAGACACCGGTAGAGGGGAGCTGTTTTTT. This translates into CSVEALDTGRGELFF.

This clone was detected once. The rearrangement joins TRBV4-1 to TRBJ2-3; 7 bases are a match to TRBD2. Germline V gene sequence: CDR1 MGHRA, CDR2 YSYEKL. The J segment lost 5 bases and the V segment lost 2 bases, leaving 7 bases of the junction unmatched. The CDR3 length is 15 residues. CDR3 sequence: CASSQQGRVGDTQYF. The CDR3 bases are TGCGCCAGCAGCCAACAAGGGAGGGTGGGAGATACGCAGTATTTT.

The chain uses TRBV4-1 and TRBJ2-1; D remains unclear. CDR3 length equals 16 residues. V lost 0 bases and J lost 0, with 9 bases in between. The V gene's germline CDR1 is MGHRA and CDR2 YSYEKL. CDR3 protein: CASSQELTNSYNEQFF. The DNA for the CDR3 is TGCGCCAGCAGCCAAGAACTCACGAACTCCTACAATGAGCAGTTCTTC.

The chain combines TRBV9 with TRBJ2-7, with D uncertain. The germline CDR1 and CDR2 sequences are SGDLS and YYNGEE. The V end lost 4 bases, the J end lost 0 bases, and 11 bases lay between the germline ends. The CDR3 covers 14 residues. The CDR3 sequence is CASSPGHDSYEQYF. CDR3 sequence (DNA): TGTGCCAGCAGCCCTGGGCATGACTCCTACGAGCAGTACTTC.